This T cell receptor (beta chain) comes out of a study of cytomegalovirus exposure and HLA in healthy donors. The CDR3 covers 14 residues. Germline V gene lookup returns CDR1 MNHEY and CDR2 SVGAGI. The V end lost 5 bases, the J end lost 5 bases, and 15 bases lay between the germline ends. The study ran its PCR with 60 Vbeta and 13 Jbeta primers. Sequencing was performed with immunoSEQ multiplex PCR; in TCRdb, only in-frame clones are kept and a portion is missing. The sample shows about 93,000 clones, roughly four fifths of them seen only once. Regarding this clone: Its specificity is not known.

General observations from the study: Evidence from a later analysis indicated that most CMV-associated TCR beta chains looked HLA-restricted. There were three CMV-associated chains whose specificity for CMV antigens was confirmed in vitro.

Despite likely unrecorded immune exposures, the donors were nominally healthy at the time of sampling. V usage is TRBV6-5 and J usage is TRBJ1-1; weak D call: TRBD1 (6 bases). Sequenced input: PBMCs. The sequence was obtained from a man aged 25 to 40 in good health and CMV-seronegative. The CDR3 DNA is TGTGCCAGCAGTCCCCCAGGGGCGCGTACTGAAGCTTTCTTT. It is translated as CASSPPGARTEAFF.